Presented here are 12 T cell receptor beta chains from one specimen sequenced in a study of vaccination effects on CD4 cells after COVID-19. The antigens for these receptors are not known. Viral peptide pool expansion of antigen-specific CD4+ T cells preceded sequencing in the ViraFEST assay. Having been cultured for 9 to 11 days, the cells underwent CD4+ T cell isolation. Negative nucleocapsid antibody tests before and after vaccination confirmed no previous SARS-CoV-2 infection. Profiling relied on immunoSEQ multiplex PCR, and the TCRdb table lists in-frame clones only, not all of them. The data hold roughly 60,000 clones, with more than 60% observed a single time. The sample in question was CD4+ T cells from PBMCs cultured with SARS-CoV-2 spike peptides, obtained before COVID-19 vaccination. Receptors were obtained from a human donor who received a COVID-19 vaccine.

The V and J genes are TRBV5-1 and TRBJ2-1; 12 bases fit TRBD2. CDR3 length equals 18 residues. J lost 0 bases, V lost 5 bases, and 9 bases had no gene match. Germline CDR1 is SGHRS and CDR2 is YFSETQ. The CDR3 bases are TGCGCCAGCAGTTTTCTAGCGGGAGGGCCGAGCTCCTACAATGAGCAGTTCTTC. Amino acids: CASSFLAGGPSSYNEQFF. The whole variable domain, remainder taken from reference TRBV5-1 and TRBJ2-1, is KAGVTQTPRYLIKTRGQQVTLSCSPISGHRSVSWYQQTPGQGLQFLFEYFSETQRNKGNFPGRFSGRQFSNSRSEMNVSTLELGDSALYLCASSFLAGGPSSYNEQFFGPGTRLTVL.

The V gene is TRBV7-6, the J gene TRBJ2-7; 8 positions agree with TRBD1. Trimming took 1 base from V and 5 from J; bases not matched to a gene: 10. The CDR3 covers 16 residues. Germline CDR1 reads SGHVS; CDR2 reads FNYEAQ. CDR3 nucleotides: TGTGCCAGCAGCTTAGACAGGGGGTTGGGTCGGAACGAGCAGTACTTC. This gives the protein CASSLDRGLGRNEQYF. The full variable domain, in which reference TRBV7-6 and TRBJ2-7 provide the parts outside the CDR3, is GAGVSQSPRYKVTKRGQDVALRCDPISGHVSLYWYRQALGQGPEFLTYFNYEAQQDKSGLPNDRFSAERPEGSISTLTIQRTEQRDSAMYRCASSLDRGLGRNEQYFGPGTRLTVT.

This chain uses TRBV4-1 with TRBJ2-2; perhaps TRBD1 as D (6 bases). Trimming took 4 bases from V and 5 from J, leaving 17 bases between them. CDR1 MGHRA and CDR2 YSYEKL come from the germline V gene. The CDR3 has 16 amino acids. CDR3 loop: CASSPGTSGVTGELFF. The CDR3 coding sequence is TGCGCCAGCAGCCCCGGGACATCGGGTGTGACCGGGGAGCTGTTTTTT.

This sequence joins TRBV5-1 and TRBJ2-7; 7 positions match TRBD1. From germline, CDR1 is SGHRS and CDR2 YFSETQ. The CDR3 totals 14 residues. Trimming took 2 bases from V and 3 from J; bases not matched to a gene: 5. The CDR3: CASSFEPGGYEQYF. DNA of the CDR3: TGCGCCAGCAGCTTCGAGCCAGGGGGCTACGAGCAGTACTTC.

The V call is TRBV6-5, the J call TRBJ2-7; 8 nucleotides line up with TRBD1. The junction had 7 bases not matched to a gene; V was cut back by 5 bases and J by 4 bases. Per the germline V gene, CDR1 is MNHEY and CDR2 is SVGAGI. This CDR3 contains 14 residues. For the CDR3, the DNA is TGTGCCAGCAGTCTCACGACAGGGGAGTACGAGCAGTACTTC. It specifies CASSLTTGEYEQYF.

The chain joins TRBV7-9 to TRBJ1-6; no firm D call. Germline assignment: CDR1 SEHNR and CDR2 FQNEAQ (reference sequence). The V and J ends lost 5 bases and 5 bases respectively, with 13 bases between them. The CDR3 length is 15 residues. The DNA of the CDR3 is TGTGCCAGCAGCCTCCACGGACCCGATAATTCACCCCTCCACTTT. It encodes CASSLHGPDNSPLHF.

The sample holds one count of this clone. The CDR3 spells CASSLETGAPYGYTF. In nucleotides, the CDR3 is TGTGCCAGCAGCTTAGAAACAGGGGCCCCTTATGGCTACACCTTC. V is TRBV7-2 and J is TRBJ1-2; TRBD1 agrees at 7 bases. The CDR3 is 15 residues long. Per germline, CDR1 SGHTA and CDR2 FQGNSA. Losses at the gene ends were 1 base for V and 5 bases for J; bases not matched to a gene: 7.

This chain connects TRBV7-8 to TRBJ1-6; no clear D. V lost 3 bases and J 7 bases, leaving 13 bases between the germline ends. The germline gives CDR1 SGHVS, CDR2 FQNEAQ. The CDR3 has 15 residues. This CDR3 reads CASSFTDGRNSPLHF. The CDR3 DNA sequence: TGTGCCAGCAGCTTCACTGACGGCCGCAATTCACCCCTCCACTTT.

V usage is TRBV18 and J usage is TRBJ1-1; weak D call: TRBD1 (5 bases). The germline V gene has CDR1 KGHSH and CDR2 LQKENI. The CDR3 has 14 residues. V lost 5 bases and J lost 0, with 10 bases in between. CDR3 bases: TGTGCCAGCTCAGGGGGACCGCTGAACACTGAAGCTTTCTTT. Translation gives CASSGGPLNTEAFF.

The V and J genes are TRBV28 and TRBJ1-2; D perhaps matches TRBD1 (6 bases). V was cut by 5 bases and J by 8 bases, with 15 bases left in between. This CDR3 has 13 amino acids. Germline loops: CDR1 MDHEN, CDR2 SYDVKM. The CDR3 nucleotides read TGTGCCAGCAGTCCAGGACAGAGGAAGGGCTACACCTTC. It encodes CASSPGQRKGYTF.

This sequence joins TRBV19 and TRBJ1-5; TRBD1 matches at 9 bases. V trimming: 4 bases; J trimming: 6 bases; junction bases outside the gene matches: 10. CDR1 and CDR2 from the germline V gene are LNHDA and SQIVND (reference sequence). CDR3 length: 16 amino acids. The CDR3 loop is CASSTRTGGVGQPQHF. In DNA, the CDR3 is TGTGCCAGTAGTACCCGAACAGGGGGCGTGGGTCAGCCCCAGCATTTT.

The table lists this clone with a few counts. The CDR3 DNA reads as TGTGCCATCTCCAGGAGCACAGATACGCAGTATTTT. It encodes CAISRSTDTQYF. The chain carries TRBV10-3 and TRBJ2-3; D unresolved. The CDR3 covers 12 residues. CDR1 ENHRY and CDR2 SYGVKD come from the germline V gene. Trimming took 8 bases from V and 0 from J, leaving 6 bases between them.